This TCR beta chain derives from a study of monozygotic twins with inflammatory bowel disease. From around 3,300 ng of total RNA, each TCR library was prepared. TCRdb reprocessed the 5' RACE reads; each CDR3 protein has one entry and no DNA is given. This repertoire includes approximately 390,000 distinct CDR3 sequences. The germline CDR1 and CDR2 sequences are SGHRS and YFSETQ. The CDR3 runs 17 residues. In regard to this clonotype: The antigen is undetermined.

Study-wide findings and caveats: No difference was seen in repertoire similarity between concordant and discordant twins, possibly from limited power. T cell subtypes were not distinguishable in this analysis. Patient repertoires may carry noise from differing immunosuppressive treatments.

This clonotype was sampled from a human donor with ulcerative colitis or Crohn's disease, or a healthy co-twin of an affected twin (not recorded which). The sequencing input was blood. The chain combines TRBV5-1 with TRBJ2-3; without DNA, the TCRdb call of TRBD1 cannot be checked. The CDR3 region is CASSLGPRQGATDTQYF.